This T cell receptor beta chain was sequenced in a study of vaccination and CD4 T cells after COVID-19. Sequence data for DNA of cultured CD4+ T cells were generated by the Oncomine TCR Beta short-read assay. One entry per CDR3 protein results from TCRdb running MiXCR on the PCR reads. This sample has 9,000 to 15,000 distinct CDR3 sequences, with about three fifths found just once. V was clipped by 0 bases and J by 6 bases, with 11 bases between them. The CDR3 runs to 15 residues. Germline V gene sequence: CDR1 LNHNV, CDR2 YYDKDF (reference sequence). This sample's treatment: roughly 11-day PBMC culture with coronavirus spike peptide pools or control peptides (ViraFEST assay). About this clonotype itself: Antigen unknown.

The specimen sequenced was CD4+ T cells from blood, cultured in vitro. The rearrangement uses TRBV15 and TRBJ1-4; TRBD1 might be the D (6 bases). The receptor's source is a human donor who had recovered from COVID-19. The CDR3 region is CATSREPGGYEKLFF. The CDR3 DNA is TGTGCCACCAGCAGAGAGCCGGGGGGCTATGAAAAACTGTTTTTT.